These T cell receptor beta chains were read from a single sample in a study of T cell repertoires in aging, cancer and after chemotherapy. TCRdb ran MiXCR on the multiplex PCR reads and lists one entry per CDR3 protein. The sample holds some 10,000 distinct CDR3 sequences, roughly 30% seen once. Material for sequencing was blood. The receptors originated from a human donor in good health. Both conserved end residues are part of each CDR3. A D gene is named only where the DNA matches it firmly. The size field is filled for only some rows; it gives once, few, many or a size class.

v_gene	d_gene	abundance	j_gene	CDR3aa	CDR3nt
TRBV19	TRBD2	-	TRBJ2-1	CASSSGTSGRNEQFF	TGTGCCAGTAGTTCCGGGACTAGCGGGAGAAATGAGCAGTTCTTC
TRBV24-1	-	few	TRBJ2-5	CATSDGGSSPGGTQYF	TGTGCCACCAGTGATGGGGGATCGAGTCCCGGAGGGACCCAGTACTTC
TRBV4-1	-	-	TRBJ1-4	CASSRNQGRNEKLFF	TGCGCCAGCAGCCGAAATCAGGGTAGGAATGAAAAACTGTTTTTT
TRBV20-1	-	-	TRBJ2-3	CSPPGVPTDTQYF	TGCAGCCCACCGGGGGTCCCCACAGATACGCAGTATTTT
TRBV29-1	-	-	TRBJ2-3	CSVGDAGDTQYF	TGCAGCGTCGGGGACGCCGGAGATACGCAGTATTTT
TRBV28	-	-	TRBJ1-5	CASRPGQINQPQHF	TGTGCCAGCAGACCAGGACAGATCAATCAGCCCCAGCATTTT
TRBV12-3/TRBV12-4	TRBD2	-	TRBJ2-1	CASSPSGRQFF	TGTGCCAGCAGTCCTAGCGGTCGGCAGTTCTTC
TRBV30	-	few	TRBJ2-3	CAWSVGLAKSDTQYF	TGTGCCTGGAGTGTAGGTCTAGCAAAGTCAGATACGCAGTATTTT
TRBV7-2	-	medium-sized	TRBJ1-1	CASSLHSMNTEAFF	TGTGCCAGCAGCTTACACTCCATGAACACTGAAGCTTTCTTT
TRBV20-1	-	few	TRBJ1-4	CSARVLGQGNEKLFF	TGCAGTGCTAGGGTTTTGGGGCAGGGTAACGAAAAACTGTTTTTT
TRBV19	-	few	TRBJ2-3	CASSIRASGEIADTQYF	TGTGCCAGTAGTATAAGGGCCTCAGGGGAGATAGCAGATACGCAGTATTTT
TRBV30	-	-	TRBJ1-1	CAWSVKKTAEAFF	TGTGCCTGGAGTGTAAAGAAGACGGCTGAAGCTTTCTTT
TRBV6-1	-	medium-sized	TRBJ1-2	CASRTEWAGYTF	TGTGCCAGCAGAACCGAGTGGGCTGGCTACACCTTC
TRBV7-2	TRBD2	few	TRBJ2-7	CASSSGLAGSRGEQYF	TGTGCCAGCAGCTCGGGACTAGCGGGATCCCGGGGCGAGCAGTACTTC
TRBV19	TRBD1	-	TRBJ2-5	CASSSGGIQETQYF	TGTGCCAGTAGTTCAGGGGGTATCCAAGAGACCCAGTACTTC
TRBV19	-	medium-sized	TRBJ1-2	CASSHSAPKGYGYTF	TGTGCCAGTAGTCACTCAGCCCCGAAGGGCTATGGCTACACCTTC
TRBV7-2	-	few	TRBJ1-6	CASSHPEGRGGNSPLHF	TGTGCCAGCAGCCATCCCGAGGGACGTGGGGGGAATTCACCCCTCCACTTT
TRBV7-9	-	-	TRBJ1-1	CASSLERGIVNTEAFF	TGTGCCAGCAGCTTGGAGCGAGGGATCGTAAACACTGAAGCTTTCTTT
TRBV18	-	few	TRBJ1-2	CASSLTEADYGYTF	TGTGCCAGCTCACTCACCGAAGCAGACTATGGCTACACCTTC
TRBV20-1	-	medium-sized	TRBJ2-7	CSARASGDYEQYF	TGCAGTGCTAGAGCATCTGGGGACTACGAGCAGTACTTC
TRBV20-1	-	few	TRBJ2-2	CSALDTGAGTGELFF	TGCAGTGCCCTTGACACGGGGGCAGGCACCGGGGAGCTGTTTTTT
TRBV7-2	-	-	TRBJ2-5	CASSQFSGWQETQYF	TGTGCCAGCAGCCAATTCTCAGGGTGGCAAGAGACCCAGTACTTC
TRBV30	TRBD1	-	TRBJ1-2	CAWSVRQGAFYGYTF	TGTGCCTGGAGTGTACGGCAGGGGGCTTTCTATGGCTACACCTTC
TRBV14	TRBD1	-	TRBJ1-3	CASSHREQGARSTIYF	TGTGCCAGCAGCCACCGGGAGCAGGGGGCGCGGAGCACCATATATTTT
TRBV19	-	-	TRBJ1-1	CASSYGHGNTEAFF	TGTGCCAGTAGTTATGGTCATGGGAACACTGAAGCTTTCTTT
TRBV20-1	-	-	TRBJ2-5	CRTQESQYF	TGCAGGACCCAAGAGTCCCAGTACTTC
TRBV29-1	TRBD2	-	TRBJ2-1	CSADPGTSGYNEQFF	TGCAGTGCTGACCCCGGGACTAGCGGCTACAATGAGCAGTTCTTC
TRBV20-1	TRBD2	few	TRBJ2-7	CSALGLAGVEQYF	TGCAGTGCTTTGGGACTAGCGGGAGTTGAGCAGTACTTC
TRBV5-4	-	-	TRBJ2-2	CVSTQGGVGELFF	TGTGTCAGTACCCAGGGTGGTGTCGGGGAGCTGTTTTTT
TRBV7-2	TRBD2	-	TRBJ2-1	CASHPLGGGRAPYNEQFF	TGTGCCAGCCACCCCCTCGGCGGCGGGAGGGCGCCCTACAATGAGCAGTTCTTC
TRBV18	-	few	TRBJ2-7	CASSLTTAYEQYF	TGTGCCAGCTCCCTGACCACCGCCTACGAGCAGTACTTC
TRBV6-4	TRBD1	-	TRBJ2-1	CASSEGTGGAFNEQFF	TGTGCCAGCAGTGAAGGGACAGGGGGCGCCTTCAATGAGCAGTTCTTC
TRBV6-5	-	medium-sized	TRBJ1-1	CASKGSEAFF	TGTGCCAGCAAAGGGTCGGAAGCTTTCTTT
TRBV30	-	medium-sized	TRBJ2-7	CAWSVQAVHEQYF	TGTGCCTGGAGTGTACAGGCTGTCCACGAGCAGTACTTC
TRBV20-1	-	-	TRBJ1-5	CSAGIPEGNQPQHF	TGCAGTGCTGGTATCCCGGAGGGCAATCAGCCCCAGCATTTT
TRBV5-6	-	few	TRBJ2-7	CASSSPLGGASYEQYF	TGTGCCAGCAGCTCTCCCCTTGGGGGCGCCTCCTACGAGCAGTACTTC
TRBV27	-	-	TRBJ2-2	CASSTGDAGELFF	TGTGCCAGCAGTACCGGTGATGCCGGGGAGCTGTTTTTT
TRBV12-3/TRBV12-4	-	few	TRBJ1-5	CASSFQPGNQPQHF	TGTGCCAGCAGTTTCCAGCCAGGCAATCAGCCCCAGCATTTT
TRBV6-1	-	few	TRBJ2-7	CASSDGTPYEQYF	TGTGCCAGCAGTGACGGGACACCCTACGAGCAGTACTTC
TRBV19	-	-	TRBJ1-2	CASSMLEGPGGGYTF	TGTGCCAGTAGTATGTTAGAGGGTCCTGGCGGTGGCTACACCTTC
TRBV7-9	TRBD1	-	TRBJ2-1	CASSLRQGSYNEQFF	TGTGCCAGCAGCTTAAGACAGGGATCCTACAATGAGCAGTTCTTC
TRBV30	TRBD2	-	TRBJ2-7	CAWTGPSGILSSYEQYF	TGTGCCTGGACCGGGCCTAGCGGAATCCTGAGCTCCTACGAGCAGTACTTC
TRBV19	-	-	TRBJ1-5	CASSGNQPQHF	TGTGCCAGTAGTGGGAATCAGCCCCAGCATTTT
TRBV6-5	-	few	TRBJ2-5	CASSFLGGAAKTQYF	TGTGCCAGCAGTTTTCTGGGGGGAGCGGCGAAGACCCAGTACTTC
TRBV18	TRBD1	-	TRBJ2-5	CASSWGTGGEETQYF	TGTGCCAGCTCGTGGGGGACAGGGGGCGAGGAGACCCAGTACTTC
TRBV24-1	TRBD1	-	TRBJ1-1	CATGDSMNTEAFF	TGTGCCACCGGGGACAGCATGAACACTGAAGCTTTCTTT